This entry lists 14 T cell receptor beta chains sequenced from one sample in a study of T cell repertoires in cytomegalovirus infection. Via MiXCR, TCRdb re-called the reads, giving one row per CDR3 protein. The data show fewer than 550,000 distinct CDR3 sequences, approximately 10% seen once. What was sequenced was PBMCs. Receptor source: a human donor in good health (CMV status not recorded). Some clones in this sample may be carry-over from other donors' samples.

This clonotype was picked up a small number of times. The chain links TRBV5-1 to TRBJ1-6; TRBD1 matches 9 bases. The CDR3 runs to 13 residues. Germline values: CDR1 SGHRS, CDR2 YFSETQ. V trimming: 8 bases; J trimming: 6 bases; junction bases outside the gene matches: 3. In nucleotides, the CDR3 is TGCGCCAGTCGGGACAGGGCTAATTCACCCCTCCACTTT. Its protein is CASRDRANSPLHF.

The sample holds many counts of this clonotype. As DNA, the CDR3 is TGTGCCAGCAGTTTTAGCGGGGGGGCCGTCGGGGAGCTGTTTTTT. Translated, it gives CASSFSGGAVGELFF. V usage is TRBV12-3 or TRBV12-4 and J usage is TRBJ2-2; 11 positions agree with TRBD2. The V segment lost 3 bases and the J segment 7 bases; nucleotides outside the gene matches: 4. The CDR3 is 15 residues long.

This clonotype showed up many times. The chain uses TRBV4-2 and TRBJ2-3; the match to TRBD2 covers 10 bases. Germline CDR1 reads LGHNA; CDR2 reads YNFKEQ. The CDR3 contains 16 residues. J was trimmed by 6 bases and V by 5 bases; bases with no gene match: 11. The CDR3 DNA is TGTGCCAGCAGCACCAGCGCTAAGCGGGGGGGGGATACGCAGTATTTT. Residues: CASSTSAKRGGDTQYF.

This clonotype was seen many times. The chain combines TRBV7-8 with TRBJ2-3; 9 positions agree with TRBD2. The CDR3 consists of 13 residues. Germline-derived CDR1 and CDR2 are SGHVS and FQNEAQ. This chain's CDR3 is CGVAGGTGDTQYF. The CDR3 region has the DNA TGTGGAGTGGCGGGAGGGACCGGAGATACGCAGTATTTT.

This clonotype was recorded at least ten times. The genes are TRBV7-8 and TRBJ2-7; D not resolved. Germline CDR1 and CDR2: SGHVS and FQNEAQ. This CDR3 contains 12 residues. The V end lost 4 bases, the J end lost 11 bases, and 15 bases lay between the germline ends. The CDR3 here is CASSSYVGIKYF. CDR3 nucleotide sequence: TGTGCCAGCAGCTCATATGTAGGGATAAAGTACTTC.

This clonotype has a handful of counts. The chain uses TRBV29-1 and TRBJ2-2; 11 positions agree with TRBD1. The CDR3 length is 13 residues. V lost 4 bases to trimming and J lost 6 bases; unmatched junction nucleotides: 1. Germline CDR1 reads SQVTM; CDR2 reads ANQGSEA. CDR3 sequence (DNA): TGCAGCGTTGCGGGACAGGGGGCCGGGGAGCTGTTTTTT. This encodes CSVAGQGAGELFF.

This clonotype was seen at least ten times. V and J are TRBV2 and TRBJ1-2; no definite D call. The V end was cut by 2 bases, the J end by 0 bases, with 4 bases between. Germline-derived CDR1 and CDR2 are SNHLY and FYNNEI. CDR3 length equals 13 residues. The CDR3 protein is CASSEMTNYGYTF. Here the CDR3 DNA reads TGTGCCAGCAGTGAAATGACTAACTATGGCTACACCTTC.

This clonotype has at least ten counts. The CDR3 sequence is CASSVDPSFSTEAFF. As DNA, the CDR3 is TGTGCCAGCAGCGTAGACCCCTCGTTTTCCACTGAAGCTTTCTTT. The chain is built from TRBV9 and TRBJ1-1; D gene unclear. Germline CDR1 is SGDLS and CDR2 is YYNGEE. The CDR3 loop spans 15 amino acids. V was shortened by 0 bases and J by 4 bases, with 13 bases between the two germline ends. The complete variable domain, with remaining parts taken from reference TRBV9 and TRBJ1-1, reads DSGVTQTPKHLITATGQRVTLRCSPRSGDLSVYWYQQSLDQGLQFLIQYYNGEERAKGNILERFSAQQFPDLHSELNLSSLELGDSALYFCASSVDPSFSTEAFFGQGTRLTVV.

J is TRBJ1-4 and V is TRBV19; 10 positions match TRBD1. This CDR3 has 14 residues. The ends lost 11 bases at V and 7 bases at J; junction bases unmatched: 10. Germline assignment: CDR1 LNHDA and CDR2 SQIVND (reference sequence). CDR3: CASDPGQGREKLFF. CDR3 bases: TGTGCCTCTGATCCGGGACAGGGGCGTGAAAAACTGTTTTTT. The variable domain in full, with the rest retrieved from reference TRBV19 and TRBJ1-4, is DGGITQSPKYLFRKEGQNVTLSCEQNLNHDAMYWYRQDPGQGLRLIYYSQIVNDFQKGDIAEGYSVSREKKESFPLTVTSAQKNPTAFYLCASDPGQGREKLFFGSGTQLSVL.

The chain recombines TRBV28 with TRBJ2-7; D uncertain. V shed 5 bases and J shed 2 bases, with 16 bases lying between them. This CDR3 is 15 amino acids long. Looked up from germline, CDR1 is MDHEN and CDR2 is SYDVKM. The CDR3 DNA is TGTGCCAGCAGTCCCTCTTGGTCAGGAACCTACGAGCAGTACTTC. Amino acid sequence: CASSPSWSGTYEQYF.

This clonotype was seen at least ten times. The rearrangement uses TRBV27 and TRBJ2-1; D call uncertain. CDR1 MNHEY and CDR2 SMNVEV come from the germline V gene (reference sequence). V was clipped by 5 bases and J by 3 bases, with 14 bases between them. This CDR3 is built from 15 residues. In nucleotides, the CDR3 is TGTGCCAGCAGTATTAATCCTCCTCTCTACAATGAGCAGTTCTTC. Translation gives CASSINPPLYNEQFF.

Ten or more counts support this clonotype. The chain couples TRBV18 to TRBJ2-1; no clear D. V lost 5 bases and J 6 bases, leaving 11 bases between the germline ends. Germline assignment: CDR1 KGHSH and CDR2 LQKENI. There are 13 residues in the CDR3. DNA for the CDR3: TGTGCCAGCTCATCGGATCGGCGCAATGAGCAGTTCTTC. Translated: CASSSDRRNEQFF.

About this clonotype: This may be a read error, as it is one base from a much larger clone. The genes are TRBV2 and TRBJ2-5; unclear D gene. Between the trimmed V and J ends, which lost 6 bases and 3 bases, there was a span of 14 bases. There are 14 residues in the CDR3. Germline assignment: CDR1 SNHLY and CDR2 FYNNEI. This CDR3 is CASSPTQYKETQYF. In nucleotides, the CDR3 is TGTGCCAGCAGCCCTACCCAATACAAAGAGACCCAGTACTTC.

The table lists this clonotype with many counts. This chain joins TRBV5-8 and TRBJ2-2, with 8 positions matching TRBD1. The CDR3 totals 14 residues. CDR1 is SGHTS and CDR2 is YDEGEE in the germline V gene. Losses at the gene ends were 3 bases for V and 7 bases for J; bases not matched to a gene: 5. The chain's CDR3 is CASSWTGYHGELFF. For the CDR3, the DNA is TGTGCCAGCAGCTGGACAGGGTATCACGGGGAGCTGTTTTTT.